Below, 11 T cell receptor beta chains from the same sample are listed, as sequenced in a study of blood T cells in healthy people across ages. Then a second PCR, running about 6 to 11 cycles, was carried out with a sample-barcoded 5' primer and a J-beta primer mix. TCRdb re-derived calls from the 5' RACE reads in MiXCR, one entry per CDR3 protein. The top ten hold about 2.1% of the sample, which has 1.5 million to 2 million distinct CDR3 sequences, around 48% seen once. What was sequenced was blood. These receptors all stem from a middle-aged woman in good health.

The chain uses TRBV2 and TRBJ2-3; the D is unclear. The V end was cut by 6 bases, the J end by 1 base, with 14 bases between. The CDR3 length is 15 residues. The germline V gene encodes CDR1 SNHLY and CDR2 FYNNEI. The DNA for the CDR3 is TGTGCCAGCAGCAAAGAAGGGCTGGGCACAGATACGCAGTATTTT. It codes for CASSKEGLGTDTQYF.

This clonotype came up a few times. V is TRBV29-1 and J is TRBJ2-1, with a tentative D call TRBD2 (6 bases). Germline CDR1 is SQVTM and CDR2 is ANQGSEA. CDR3 length: 13 residues. Trimming stripped 2 bases from V and 7 bases from J, with 12 bases between. The CDR3 sequence: CSVELARGNEQFF. CDR3 bases: TGCAGCGTTGAACTAGCGCGGGGTAATGAGCAGTTCTTC.

This CDR3 reads CASSRGEVGANVLTF. The CDR3 DNA reads as TGTGCCAGCAGCAGAGGAGAAGTTGGGGCCAACGTCCTGACTTTC. The chain carries TRBV9 and TRBJ2-6; D gene uncertain. V was clipped by 4 bases and J by 3 bases, with 11 bases between them. The CDR3 is made up of 15 amino acids. Per the germline V gene, CDR1 is SGDLS and CDR2 is YYNGEE. Filled out from reference TRBV9 and TRBJ2-6, the complete variable domain reads DSGVTQTPKHLITATGQRVTLRCSPRSGDLSVYWYQQSLDQGLQFLIQYYNGEERAKGNILERFSAQQFPDLHSELNLSSLELGDSALYFCASSRGEVGANVLTFGAGSRLTVL.

The chain has TRBV20-1 and TRBJ2-7, with TRBD1 matching over 9 bases. Germline assignment: CDR1 DFQATT and CDR2 SNEGSKA (reference sequence). CDR3 size: 13 residues. The junction had 5 bases not matched to a gene; V was cut back by 6 bases and J by 2 bases. CDR3 DNA: TGCAGTGCATTAACAGGGGGCCCCTACGAGCAGTACTTC. Translating it yields CSALTGGPYEQYF.

Remarks on this clonotype: A much larger clone lies a single base off, so this may be a read error. V is TRBV7-9 and J is TRBJ2-7; D gene ambiguous. The CDR3 is made up of 12 amino acids. Germline CDR1 and CDR2: SEHNR and FQNEAQ (reference sequence). The CDR3 region has the DNA TGTTCCAGCAGCCCGACCAGGTACGAGCAGTACTTC. It codes for CSSSPTRYEQYF.

This chain joins TRBV5-1 and TRBJ2-2; TRBD1 or TRBD2 may be the D gene (5 bases each). The germline gives CDR1 SGHRS, CDR2 YFSETQ. Trimming took 7 bases from V and 8 from J, leaving 12 bases between them. The CDR3 is 12 residues long. CDR3 DNA: TGCGCCAGCGGGACCCAGGGAGGGGAGCTGTTTTTT. Translating gives CASGTQGGELFF.

The CDR3 sequence: CASRVDNYNEQFF. The CDR3 DNA sequence: TGTGCCAGCAGGGTGGACAATTACAATGAGCAGTTCTTC. The chain combines TRBV2 with TRBJ2-1, with D maybe TRBD1 (5 bases). The CDR3 consists of 13 residues. V shed 6 bases and J shed 4 bases, with 10 bases lying between them. Per the germline V gene, CDR1 is SNHLY and CDR2 is FYNNEI.

This clonotype was seen only a few times. The chain couples TRBV2 to TRBJ2-4, with 9 nucleotides matching TRBD2. The V gene's germline CDR1 is SNHLY and CDR2 FYNNEI. This CDR3 has 14 amino acids. With V trimmed by 7 bases and J by 6 bases, 7 bases remained unmatched. CDR3 in amino acids: CASKGERGANIQYF. CDR3 nucleotide sequence: TGTGCCAGCAAGGGCGAGCGGGGGGCAAACATTCAGTACTTC.

The chain combines TRBV5-1 with TRBJ2-5, with 7 bases fitting TRBD1. This CDR3 contains 15 residues. The J segment lost 2 bases and the V segment lost 3 bases, leaving 7 bases of the junction unmatched. From germline, CDR1 is SGHRS and CDR2 YFSETQ. This CDR3 is CASSSIGTEQETQYF. CDR3 DNA: TGCGCCAGCAGCTCCATCGGGACAGAACAAGAGACCCAGTACTTC.

The chain joins TRBV20-1 to TRBJ2-1; 9 bases are shared with TRBD2. The CDR3 loop spans 14 amino acids. The V segment lost 0 bases and the J segment 7 bases; nucleotides outside the gene matches: 4. Germline assignment: CDR1 DFQATT and CDR2 SNEGSKA (reference sequence). The CDR3 nucleotides are TGCAGTGCTAGAGAAAGCGGGGGGTGGAATGAGCAGTTCTTC. Protein product: CSARESGGWNEQFF.

The chain has TRBV4-1 and TRBJ1-2; no firm D call. Trimming took off 3 bases at V and 0 bases at J, with 8 bases between the two ends. Germline V gives CDR1 MGHRA, CDR2 YSYEKL. This CDR3 has 14 amino acids. The CDR3 spells CASSQQIANYGYTF. CDR3 coding DNA: TGCGCCAGCAGCCAGCAGATAGCTAACTATGGCTACACCTTC.